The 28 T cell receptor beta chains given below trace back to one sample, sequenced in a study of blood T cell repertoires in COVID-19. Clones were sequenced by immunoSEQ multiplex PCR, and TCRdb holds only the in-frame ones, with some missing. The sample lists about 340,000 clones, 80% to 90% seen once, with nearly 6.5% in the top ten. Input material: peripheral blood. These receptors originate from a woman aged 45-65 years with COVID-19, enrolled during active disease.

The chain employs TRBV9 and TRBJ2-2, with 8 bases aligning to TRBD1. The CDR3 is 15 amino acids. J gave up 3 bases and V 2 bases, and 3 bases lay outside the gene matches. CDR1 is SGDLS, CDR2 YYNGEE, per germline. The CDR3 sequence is CASSVTGAYTGELFF. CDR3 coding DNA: TGTGCCAGCAGCGTGACAGGGGCCTACACCGGGGAGCTGTTTTTT.

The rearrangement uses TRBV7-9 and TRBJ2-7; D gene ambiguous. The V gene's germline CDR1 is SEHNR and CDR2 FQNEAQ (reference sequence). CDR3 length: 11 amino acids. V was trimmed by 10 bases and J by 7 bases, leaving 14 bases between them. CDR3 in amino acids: CATTAAGEQYF. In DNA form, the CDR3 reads TGTGCCACCACGGCTGCCGGGGAGCAGTACTTC.

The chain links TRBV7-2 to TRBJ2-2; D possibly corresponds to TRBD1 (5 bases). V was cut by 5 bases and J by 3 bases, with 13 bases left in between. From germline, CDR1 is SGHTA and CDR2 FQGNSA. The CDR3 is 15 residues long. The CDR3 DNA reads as TGTGCCAGCAGCCTCACAGGAGCCGACACCGGGGAGCTGTTTTTT. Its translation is CASSLTGADTGELFF.

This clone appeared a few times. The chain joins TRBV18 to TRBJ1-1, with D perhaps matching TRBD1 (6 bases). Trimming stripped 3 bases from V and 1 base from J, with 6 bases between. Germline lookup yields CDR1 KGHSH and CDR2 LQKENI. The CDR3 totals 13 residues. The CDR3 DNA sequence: TGTGCCAGCTCACCGGGGGCGAACACTGAAGCTTTCTTT. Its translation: CASSPGANTEAFF.

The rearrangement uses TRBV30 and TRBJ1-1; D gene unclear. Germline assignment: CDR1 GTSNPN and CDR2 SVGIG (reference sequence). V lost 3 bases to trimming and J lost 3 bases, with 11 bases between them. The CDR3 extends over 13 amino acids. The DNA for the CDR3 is TGTGCCTGGAGCCTCGGGTTATACACTGAAGCTTTCTTT. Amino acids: CAWSLGLYTEAFF. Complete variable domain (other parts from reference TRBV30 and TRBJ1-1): SQTIHQWPATLVQPVGSPLSLECTVEGTSNPNLYWYRQAAGRGLQLLFYSVGIGQISSEVPQNLSASRPQDRQFILSSKKLLLSDSGFYLCAWSLGLYTEAFFGQGTRLTVV.

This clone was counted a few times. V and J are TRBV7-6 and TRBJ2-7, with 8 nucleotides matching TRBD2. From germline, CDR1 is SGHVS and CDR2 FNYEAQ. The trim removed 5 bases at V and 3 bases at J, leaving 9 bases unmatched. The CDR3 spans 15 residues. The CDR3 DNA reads TGTGCCAGCAGCCTAACTAGCGGACCTCTCTACGAGCAGTACTTC. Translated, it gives CASSLTSGPLYEQYF.

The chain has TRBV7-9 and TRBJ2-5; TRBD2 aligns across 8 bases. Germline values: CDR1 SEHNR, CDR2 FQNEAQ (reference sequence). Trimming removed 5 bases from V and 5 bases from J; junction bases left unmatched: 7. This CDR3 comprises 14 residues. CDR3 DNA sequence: TGTGCCAGCAGCCCCGGGGGGGTGGGGGAGACCCAGTACTTC. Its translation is CASSPGGVGETQYF. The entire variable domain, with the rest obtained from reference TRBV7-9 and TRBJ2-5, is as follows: DTGVSQNPRHKITKRGQNVTFRCDPISEHNRLYWYRQTLGQGPEFLTYFQNEAQLEKSRLLSDRFSAERPKGSFSTLEIQRTEQGDSAMYLCASSPGGVGETQYFGPGTRLLVL.

Here the CDR3 reads CSASAQGQNTEAFF. The CDR3 DNA follows: TGCAGTGCTAGTGCACAGGGCCAAAACACTGAAGCTTTCTTT. This chain joins TRBV20-1 and TRBJ1-1, with D tentatively TRBD1 (6 bases). CDR1 and CDR2 (germline): DFQATT, SNEGSKA (reference sequence). The CDR3 runs to 14 residues. Trimming took 3 bases from V and 2 from J, leaving 13 bases between them.

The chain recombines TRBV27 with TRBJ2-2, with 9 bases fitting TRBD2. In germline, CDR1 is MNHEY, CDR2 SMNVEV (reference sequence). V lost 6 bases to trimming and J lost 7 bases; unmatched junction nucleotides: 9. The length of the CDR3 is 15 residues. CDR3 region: CASSSPGLASGELFF. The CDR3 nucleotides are TGTGCCAGCAGCTCACCGGGACTAGCAAGCGGGGAGCTGTTTTTT.

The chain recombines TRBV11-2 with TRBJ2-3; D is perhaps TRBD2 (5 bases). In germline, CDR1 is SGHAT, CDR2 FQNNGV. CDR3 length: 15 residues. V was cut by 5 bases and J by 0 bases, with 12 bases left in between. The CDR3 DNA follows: TGTGCCAGCAGCGAACTAGTCTCTAGCACAGATACGCAGTATTTT. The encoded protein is CASSELVSSTDTQYF.

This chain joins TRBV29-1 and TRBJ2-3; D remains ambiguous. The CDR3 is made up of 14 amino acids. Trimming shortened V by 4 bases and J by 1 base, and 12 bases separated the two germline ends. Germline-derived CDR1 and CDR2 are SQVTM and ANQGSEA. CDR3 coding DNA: TGCAGCGTTGGTCTCGAGCAGGGCACAGATACGCAGTATTTT. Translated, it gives CSVGLEQGTDTQYF.

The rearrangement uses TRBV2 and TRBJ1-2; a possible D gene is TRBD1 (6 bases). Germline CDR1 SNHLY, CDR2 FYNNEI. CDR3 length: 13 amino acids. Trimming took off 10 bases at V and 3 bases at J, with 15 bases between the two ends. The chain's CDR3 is CAILKTGYYGYTF. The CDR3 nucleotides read TGTGCCATTCTTAAAACAGGGTACTATGGCTACACCTTC.

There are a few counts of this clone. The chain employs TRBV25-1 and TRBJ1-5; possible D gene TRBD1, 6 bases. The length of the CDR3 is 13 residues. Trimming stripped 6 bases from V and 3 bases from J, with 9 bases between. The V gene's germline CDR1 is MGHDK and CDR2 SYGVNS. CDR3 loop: CASRGGSNQPQHF. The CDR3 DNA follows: TGTGCCAGCAGAGGGGGATCCAATCAGCCCCAGCATTTT.

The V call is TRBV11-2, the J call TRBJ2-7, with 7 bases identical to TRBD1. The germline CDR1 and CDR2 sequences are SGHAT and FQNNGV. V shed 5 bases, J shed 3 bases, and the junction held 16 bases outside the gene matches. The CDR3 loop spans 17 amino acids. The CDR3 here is CASSGSRGQTDIYEQYF. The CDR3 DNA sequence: TGTGCCAGCAGCGGGAGCCGGGGACAGACGGATATCTACGAGCAGTACTTC.

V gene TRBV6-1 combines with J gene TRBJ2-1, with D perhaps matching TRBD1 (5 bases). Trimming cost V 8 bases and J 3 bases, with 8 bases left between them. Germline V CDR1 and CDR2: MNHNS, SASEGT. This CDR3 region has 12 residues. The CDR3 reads CASWQGYNEQFF. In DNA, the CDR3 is TGTGCCAGCTGGCAGGGCTACAATGAGCAGTTCTTC.

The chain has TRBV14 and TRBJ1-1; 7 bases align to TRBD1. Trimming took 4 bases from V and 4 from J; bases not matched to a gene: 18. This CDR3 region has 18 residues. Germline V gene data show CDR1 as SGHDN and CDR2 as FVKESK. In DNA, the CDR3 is TGTGCCAGCAGCCCCGCCGAGAGGGGGCCGTATCGGGGCACTGAAGCTTTCTTT. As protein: CASSPAERGPYRGTEAFF.

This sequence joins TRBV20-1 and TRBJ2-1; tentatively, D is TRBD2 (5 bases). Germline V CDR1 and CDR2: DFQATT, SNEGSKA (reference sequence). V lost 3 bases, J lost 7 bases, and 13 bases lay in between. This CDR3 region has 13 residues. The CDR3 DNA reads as TGCAGTGCTAGTGTGGAGCGGTTGAATGAGCAGTTCTTC. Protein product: CSASVERLNEQFF.

CDR3 sequence: CASSSTGGNQPQHF. The CDR3 nucleotides read TGTGCCAGCAGTTCGACAGGGGGCAATCAGCCCCAGCATTTT. The chain joins TRBV6-5 to TRBJ1-5; TRBD1 matches 8 bases. With V trimmed by 4 bases and J by 2 bases, 1 base remained unmatched. Germline lookup yields CDR1 MNHEY and CDR2 SVGAGI. This CDR3 spans 14 amino acids.

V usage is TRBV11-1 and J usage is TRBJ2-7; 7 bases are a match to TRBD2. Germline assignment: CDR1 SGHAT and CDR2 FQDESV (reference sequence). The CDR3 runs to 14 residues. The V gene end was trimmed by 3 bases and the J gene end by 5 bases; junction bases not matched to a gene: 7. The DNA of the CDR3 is TGTGCCAGCAGCTTTACCGGGAGGAGTCACGAGCAGTACTTC. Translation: CASSFTGRSHEQYF.

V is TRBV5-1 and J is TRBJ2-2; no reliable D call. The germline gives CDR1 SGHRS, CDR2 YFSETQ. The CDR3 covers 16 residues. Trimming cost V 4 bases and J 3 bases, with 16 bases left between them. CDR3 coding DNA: TGCGCCAGCAGCACCTGGGTCATAGAGGACACCGGGGAGCTGTTTTTT. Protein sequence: CASSTWVIEDTGELFF.

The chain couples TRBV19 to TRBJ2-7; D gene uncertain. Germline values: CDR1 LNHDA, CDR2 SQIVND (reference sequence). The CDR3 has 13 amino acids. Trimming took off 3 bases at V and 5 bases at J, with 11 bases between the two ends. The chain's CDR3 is CASSISLVDEQYF. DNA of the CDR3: TGTGCCAGTAGTATTTCGCTAGTTGACGAGCAGTACTTC.

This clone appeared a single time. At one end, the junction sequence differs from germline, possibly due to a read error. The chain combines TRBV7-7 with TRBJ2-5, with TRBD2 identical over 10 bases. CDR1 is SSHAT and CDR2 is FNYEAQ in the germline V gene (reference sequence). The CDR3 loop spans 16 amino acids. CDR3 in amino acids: CASSSGLAGVGETQYF. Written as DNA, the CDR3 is TGTGCTAGCAGCTCCGGGCTAGCGGGAGTTGGAGAGACCCAGTACTTC.

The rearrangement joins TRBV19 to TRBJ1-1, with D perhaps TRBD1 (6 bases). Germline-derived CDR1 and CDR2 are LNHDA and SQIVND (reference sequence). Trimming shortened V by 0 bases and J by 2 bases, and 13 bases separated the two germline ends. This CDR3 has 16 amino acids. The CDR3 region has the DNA TGTGCCAGTAGTATAGATACTCTGACAGGAAACACTGAAGCTTTCTTT. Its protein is CASSIDTLTGNTEAFF.

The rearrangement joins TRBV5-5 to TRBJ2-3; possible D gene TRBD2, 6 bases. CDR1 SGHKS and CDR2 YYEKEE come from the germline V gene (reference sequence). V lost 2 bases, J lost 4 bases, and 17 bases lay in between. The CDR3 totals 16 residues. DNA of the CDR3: TGTGCCAGCAGCTTAATTCTGGGGGGTGGCTCAGATACGCAGTATTTT. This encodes CASSLILGGGSDTQYF.

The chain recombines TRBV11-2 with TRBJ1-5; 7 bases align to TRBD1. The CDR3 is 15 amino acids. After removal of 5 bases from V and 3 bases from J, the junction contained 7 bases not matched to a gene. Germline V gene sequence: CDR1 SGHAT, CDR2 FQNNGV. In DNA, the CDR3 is TGTGCCAGCAGCAAAACTACAGGGGCCAATCAGCCCCAGCATTTT. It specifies CASSKTTGANQPQHF.

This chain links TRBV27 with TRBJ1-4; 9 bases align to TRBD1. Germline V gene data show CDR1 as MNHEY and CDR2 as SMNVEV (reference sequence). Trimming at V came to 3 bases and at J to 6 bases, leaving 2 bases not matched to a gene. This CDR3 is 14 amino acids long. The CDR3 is CASSFGTGHEKLFF. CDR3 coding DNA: TGTGCCAGCAGTTTCGGGACAGGGCATGAAAAACTGTTTTTT.

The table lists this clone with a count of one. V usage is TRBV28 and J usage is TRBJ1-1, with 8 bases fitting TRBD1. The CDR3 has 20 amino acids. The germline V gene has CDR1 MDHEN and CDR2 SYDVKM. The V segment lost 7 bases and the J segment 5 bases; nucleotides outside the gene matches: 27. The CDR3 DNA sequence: TGTGCCAGCATCAATCCACACGTGGGAGACAGGGGCACTTTTAAGACTGAAGCTTTCTTT. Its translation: CASINPHVGDRGTFKTEAFF.

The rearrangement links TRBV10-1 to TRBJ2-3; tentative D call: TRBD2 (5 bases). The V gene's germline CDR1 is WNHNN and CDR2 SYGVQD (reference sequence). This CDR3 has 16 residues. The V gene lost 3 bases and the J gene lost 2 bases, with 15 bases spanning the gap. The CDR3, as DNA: TGCGCCAGCAGTGAACCTAATGCCGGGAACACAGATACGCAGTATTTT. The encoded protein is CASSEPNAGNTDTQYF.